This T cell receptor beta chain was captured by sequencing in a study of T cells in Graves' hyperthyroidism and ophthalmopathy. Amplification of TCR beta CDR3 regions used RNA as the template. Carried out on the TCR CDR3, a first-round RT-PCR used the HTBI primer set. Using its own MiXCR run on the multiplex PCR reads, TCRdb lists one record per CDR3 protein. The table has about 98,000 distinct CDR3 sequences, about 40% seen once. To note about this clonotype: The junction shows a germline mismatch at one end, possibly a read error.

Stable Graves' hyperthyroidism meant no ophthalmopathy progression within 18 months. Patients aged 18 to 65 had newly diagnosed hyperthyroidism of under 2 months' duration. The diagnoses drew upon clinical symptoms, serum thyroxine and TRAb, thyroid ultrasound and orbital computed tomography. The CDR3 length is 11 residues. Per the germline V gene, CDR1 is LGHDT and CDR2 is YNNKEL (reference sequence). The sequence was obtained from a young woman with Graves' hyperthyroidism. V gene TRBV3-1 combines with J gene TRBJ2-2, with D maybe TRBD2 (5 bases). Specimen: peripheral blood or thyroid tissue (not recorded which). The CDR3 loop reads CASSQTGELLF. The CDR3 DNA reads TGTGCCAGCAGCCAAACCGGGGAGCTGCTTTTT.